The T cell receptor (beta chain) under discussion was sequenced for a study of Ad26.COV2.S vaccination and SARS-CoV-2 variants. This CDR3 spans 15 amino acids. The protocol was immunoSEQ multiplex PCR, while the TCRdb copy is restricted to in-frame clones and leaves out a portion. Among about 400,000 clones listed, approximately 90% were seen once. Documented treatment: about 20 received Ad26.COV2.S at low or high dose, single or two shots; about 5 received placebo; per-sample allocation not given. Samples were taken on day 63 after the first vaccine or placebo injection. The V and J genes are TRBV21-1 and TRBJ1-2. TRBV21-1 is listed as a pseudogene. The sequencing used peripheral blood, collected in a trial of Ad26.COV2.S vaccine versus placebo. The source is a person aged 18-65 years who received the Ad26.COV2.S COVID-19 vaccine or a placebo. Written as DNA, the CDR3 is TGTGCCAGCAGCAATGGCGGGCTAACAAACTATGGCTACACCTTC. The encoded protein is CASSNGGLTNYGYTF.